A selection of T cell receptor beta chains follows, all from one sample in a study of blood T cell repertoires in COVID-19. The data were produced by immunoSEQ multiplex PCR, yet TCRdb's version contains in-frame clones alone and is incomplete. The data show tens of thousands of clones, with approximately 90% seen just once and 3.1% held by the top ten. The specimen was peripheral blood. These receptors all stem from a man in his forties or fifties with acute or convalescent COVID-19. CDR3s include the opening cysteine and the closing phenylalanine or tryptophan. Fields, in order: clone size, J gene, V gene, D gene, CDR3 DNA, CDR3 protein. D genes are given only for firm matches. The size of a clone is reported for some rows only, either as once, few or many, or as a class for expanded clones.

>few|TRBJ2-7|TRBV20-1|TRBD2
TGCAGTGCTAGTCCTAGCGGGGGACCCGAGCAGTACTTC
CSASPSGGPEQYF
>.|TRBJ1-2|TRBV19|TRBD1
TGTGCCAGTAGCGACACCGGGACAGGGATTCATGGCTACACCTTC
CASSDTGTGIHGYTF
>.|TRBJ2-2|TRBV18|.
TGTGCCAGCTCACCATCAACAGGGAGGAACACCGGGGAGCTGTTTTTT
CASSPSTGRNTGELFF
>once|TRBJ1-3|TRBV9|.
TGTGCCAGCAGCGACTCCCCGACAAGGGGGGGAAACACCATATATTTT
CASSDSPTRGGNTIYF
>.|TRBJ2-1|TRBV11-2|TRBD1
TGTGCCAGCAGCAAAACCGGGACAGACGAGCAGTTCTTC
CASSKTGTDEQFF
>.|TRBJ1-1|TRBV4-2|TRBD1
TGTGCCAGCAGCCAGGCGGGCGGGACAGACAACACTGAAGCTTTCTTT
CASSQAGGTDNTEAFF
>once|TRBJ2-3|TRBV5-1|TRBD2
TGCGCCAGCAGAACTAGCGGTAGCACAGATACGCAGTATTTT
CASRTSGSTDTQYF
>once|TRBJ2-5|TRBV5-1|.
TGCGCCACCCATCACGGGCCAGGGATGCAAGAGACCCAGTACTTC
CATHHGPGMQETQYF
>once|TRBJ2-1|TRBV12-3/TRBV12-4|.
TGTGCCAGCGGAGGGGTCTACAATGAGCAGTTCTTC
CASGGVYNEQFF
>.|TRBJ1-2|TRBV20-1|.
TGCAGTGCTAGTCTCTCTCGGACTTCGGGCTACACCTTC
CSASLSRTSGYTF
>few|TRBJ2-2|TRBV2|TRBD2
TGTGCCAGCGGACTAGGGAACACCGGGGAGCTGTTTTTT
CASGLGNTGELFF
>few|TRBJ2-7|TRBV20-1|TRBD2
TGCAGTGCTCTAGGGGAGGGAGAGCAGTACTTC
CSALGEGEQYF
>.|TRBJ1-2|TRBV5-5|TRBD1
TGTGCCAGCAGCTCACCGGACAGGTCCAACTATGGCTACACCTTC
CASSSPDRSNYGYTF
>.|TRBJ1-2|TRBV24-1|.
TGTGCCACCAGCGTCGGGGGAAACTATGGCTACACCTTC
CATSVGGNYGYTF
>.|TRBJ2-7|TRBV2|.
TGTGCCAGCACCAGGCGGCGGGGCGACGAGCAGTACTTC
CASTRRRGDEQYF
>.|TRBJ2-5|TRBV7-3|.
TGTGCCAGCAGCCGAACAGCCAACCAAGAGACCCAGTACTTC
CASSRTANQETQYF
>.|TRBJ2-7|TRBV5-4|.
TGTGCCAGCAGCCCTTGGGGGCGAAAGGTCTACGAGCAGTACTTC
CASSPWGRKVYEQYF
>.|TRBJ1-2|TRBV10-2|TRBD1
TGCGCCAGCAGTGACCCCCGACAGGGGGAAAAACATGGCTACACCTTC
CASSDPRQGEKHGYTF
>once|TRBJ2-3|TRBV3-1/TRBV3-2|.
TGTGCCAGCAGCCAAGAAGAGCATACGCAGTATTTT
CASSQEEHTQYF
>.|TRBJ2-5|TRBV7-9|.
TGTGCCAGCAGCTTAAGCGGGCAGGGAAGAGAGACCCAGTACTTC
CASSLSGQGRETQYF
>few|TRBJ1-5|TRBV5-1|TRBD1
TGCGCCAGCAGCTGGGGACAGGGGGGCAATCAGCCCCAGCATTTT
CASSWGQGGNQPQHF
>.|TRBJ2-2|TRBV27|TRBD1
TGTGCCAGCAGTACCAGGGACAGGCCCCTCGCGAACACCGGGGAGCTGTTTTTT
CASSTRDRPLANTGELFF
>.|TRBJ2-2|TRBV24-1|TRBD1
TGTGCCACCAGAGACAGGGAGAACACCGGGGAGCTGTTTTTT
CATRDRENTGELFF
>few|TRBJ2-1|TRBV7-9|TRBD2
TGTGCCAGCAGCCCCGGACTAGACGAGGCTGAGCAGTTCTTC
CASSPGLDEAEQFF
>.|TRBJ2-7|TRBV19|TRBD1
TGTGCCAGTAGATCGGGACAGGGCTACGAGCAGTACTTC
CASRSGQGYEQYF
>.|TRBJ1-2|TRBV20-1|.
TGCAGTGCTAGTAGCGGGAACTATGGCTACACCTTC
CSASSGNYGYTF
>.|TRBJ2-1|TRBV7-6|TRBD2
TGTGCCAGCAGCTTAGAGGTTAGCGGGGGGATCTCCTACAATGAGCAGTTCTTC
CASSLEVSGGISYNEQFF
>.|TRBJ1-2|TRBV27|.
TGTGCCAGCAGTTTTTGGTGTCAGGGGTATGGCTACACCTTC
CASSFWCQGYGYTF
>once|TRBJ2-7|TRBV2|TRBD2
TGTGCCAGCAACCCGGGGACTAGCGGGGGCTACGAGCAGTACTTC
CASNPGTSGGYEQYF
>.|TRBJ2-3|TRBV10-3|TRBD2
TGTGCCATCAGTGGGGGCGGGGGGGTCCCAGATACGCAGTATTTT
CAISGGGGVPDTQYF
>.|TRBJ1-1|TRBV5-6|.
TGTGCCAGCAGAAGGAGAGGGTTGATGAACACTGAAGCTTTCTTT
CASRRRGLMNTEAFF
>.|TRBJ2-1|TRBV2|.
TGTGCCAGCAGTGGGACTTATTTATACAATGAGCAGTTCTTC
CASSGTYLYNEQFF
>once|TRBJ1-4|TRBV4-1|.
TGCGCCAGCAGCCAAGCAGGGGCGGCTAATGAAAAACTGTTTTTT
CASSQAGAANEKLFF
>.|TRBJ2-3|TRBV11-3|TRBD2
TGTGCCAGCTCCTCAGCGGGGGGGCCAGGTACGCAGTATTTT
CASSSAGGPGTQYF
>.|TRBJ2-3|TRBV28|.
TGTGCCAGCAGTCTAACCCCCCCAACTAACCCAGATACGCAGTATTTT
CASSLTPPTNPDTQYF
>.|TRBJ2-7|TRBV18|TRBD1
TGTGCCAGCTCACGTAAATCTGGGACAGAGAAGCACTCCTACGAGCAGTACTTC
CASSRKSGTEKHSYEQYF
>.|TRBJ2-1|TRBV7-9|TRBD2
TGTGCCAGCAGCTTAGTAGAGCGCGGGGGTTACAATGAGCAGTTCTTC
CASSLVERGGYNEQFF
>.|TRBJ2-5|TRBV18|.
TGTGCCAGCTCACGATCGGAGGGAGAGACCCAGTACTTC
CASSRSEGETQYF
>.|TRBJ1-4|TRBV30|.
TGTGCCTGGAGTGTAGGAGGGGATGAAAAACTGTTTTTT
CAWSVGGDEKLFF
>.|TRBJ1-1|TRBV30|.
TGTGCCTGGACCCGAGGGGAGGCCTGGAGCATCACTGAAGCTTTCTTT
CAWTRGEAWSITEAFF
>.|TRBJ2-3|TRBV18|.
TGTGCCAGCTCACCACCGGTCGGTGATACGCAGTATTTT
CASSPPVGDTQYF
>.|TRBJ1-4|TRBV19|.
TGTGCCAGTAGTAGTGGGACAACAGTTGCGGAAAAACTGTTTTTT
CASSSGTTVAEKLFF
>.|TRBJ2-7|TRBV6-6|TRBD2
TGTGCCAGCAGCCGACAGGGCACAGGAGCGGGGGGCTCCTACGAGCAGTACTTC
CASSRQGTGAGGSYEQYF
>.|TRBJ1-3|TRBV6-6|.
TGTGCCAGCAGTCGTGGTCTGTTGGTGGCCGGGGGGGGAAACACCATATATTTT
CASSRGLLVAGGGNTIYF
>.|TRBJ1-2|TRBV3-1/TRBV3-2|.
TGTGCCAGCAGCCAAGGGGGACTTTATGTGAACTATGGCTACACCTTC
CASSQGGLYVNYGYTF
>.|TRBJ1-1|TRBV5-4|.
TGTGCCAGCAGCTTGGGGGGCTCAGGGCCTTTGAACACTGAAGCTTTCTTT
CASSLGGSGPLNTEAFF
>once|TRBJ2-2|TRBV24-1|.
TGTGCCACCAGTGACCAGGGACATTCAACCCCGAACACCGGGGAGCTGTTTTTT
CATSDQGHSTPNTGELFF
>.|TRBJ1-2|TRBV6-1|TRBD1
TGTGCCAGCAGTGTAAGTGCCAGGGGGCGCGACTATGGCTACACCTTC
CASSVSARGRDYGYTF
>.|TRBJ2-7|TRBV4-1|.
TGCGCCAGCAGCCAAGATTGGGCATTCCCGGCCGGCGAGCAGTACTTC
CASSQDWAFPAGEQYF
>.|TRBJ2-1|TRBV2|TRBD2
TGTGCCAGCAGGGCTAGCGGGGGGCAACCAAGCTACAATGAGCAGTTCTTC
CASRASGGQPSYNEQFF
>.|TRBJ2-5|TRBV7-2|TRBD2
TGTGCCAGCAGCTTAGTTCGGTCGCTAGCGGGGGTGGAGACCCAGTACTTC
CASSLVRSLAGVETQYF
>.|TRBJ2-3|TRBV4-1|TRBD2
TGCGCCAGCAGCCAAGACGGGGGGGGCGGCACAGATACGCAGTATTTT
CASSQDGGGGTDTQYF